This record looks at one T cell receptor (beta chain) sequence and its context. The data were obtained in a study of shared clonotypes between healthy human individuals. The data were produced by immunoSEQ multiplex PCR, yet TCRdb's version contains in-frame clones alone and is incomplete. Of about 590,000 clones listed, over 95% are singletons. CD45RO-negative CD8 cells positively selected for CCR7 made up the naive population, which excluded terminally differentiated effector memory CD45RA+ cells. Germline loops: CDR1 SGHTA, CDR2 FQGTGA. The CDR3 is 16 residues long. The trim removed 5 bases at V and 2 bases at J, leaving 5 bases unmatched.

This receptor was obtained from a woman aged 25 to 39 in good health. The chain links TRBV7-3 to TRBJ2-1; 11 positions agree with TRBD2. The sample was naive CD8+ T cells sorted from blood. The CDR3 here is CASSALAGGTYNEQFF. The CDR3 coding sequence is TGTGCCAGCAGCGCCTTAGCGGGAGGGACCTACAATGAGCAGTTCTTC.